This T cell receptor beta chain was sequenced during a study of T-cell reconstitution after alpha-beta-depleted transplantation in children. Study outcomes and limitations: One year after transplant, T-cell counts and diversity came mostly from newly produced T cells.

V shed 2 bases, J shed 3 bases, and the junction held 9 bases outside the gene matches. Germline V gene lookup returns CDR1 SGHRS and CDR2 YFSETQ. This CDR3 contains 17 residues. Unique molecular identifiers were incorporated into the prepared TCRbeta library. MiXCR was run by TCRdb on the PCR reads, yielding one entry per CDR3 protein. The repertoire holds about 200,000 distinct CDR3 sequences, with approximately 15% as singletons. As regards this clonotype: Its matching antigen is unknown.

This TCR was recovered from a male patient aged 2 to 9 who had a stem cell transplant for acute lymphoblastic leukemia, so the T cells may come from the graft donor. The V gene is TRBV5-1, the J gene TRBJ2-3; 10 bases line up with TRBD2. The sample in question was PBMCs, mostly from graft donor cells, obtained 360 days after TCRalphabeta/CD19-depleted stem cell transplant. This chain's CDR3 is CASSFKRTSGKTDTQYF. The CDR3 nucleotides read TGCGCCAGCAGCTTCAAGCGAACTAGCGGGAAAACAGATACGCAGTATTTT.